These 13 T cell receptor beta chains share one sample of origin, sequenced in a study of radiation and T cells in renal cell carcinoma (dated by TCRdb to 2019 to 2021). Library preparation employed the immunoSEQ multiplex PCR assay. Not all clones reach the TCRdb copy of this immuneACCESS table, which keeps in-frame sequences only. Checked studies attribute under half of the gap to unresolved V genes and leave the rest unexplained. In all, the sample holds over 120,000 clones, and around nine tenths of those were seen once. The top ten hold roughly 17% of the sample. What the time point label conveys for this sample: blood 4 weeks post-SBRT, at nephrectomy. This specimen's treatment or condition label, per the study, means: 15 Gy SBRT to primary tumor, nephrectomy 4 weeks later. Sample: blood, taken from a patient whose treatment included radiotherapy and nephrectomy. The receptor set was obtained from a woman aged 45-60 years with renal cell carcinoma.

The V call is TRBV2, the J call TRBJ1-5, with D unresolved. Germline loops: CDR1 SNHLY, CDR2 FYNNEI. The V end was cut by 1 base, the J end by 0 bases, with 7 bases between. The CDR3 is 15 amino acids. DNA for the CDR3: TGTGCCAGCAGTGAAGTAACACATAGCAATCAGCCCCAGCATTTT. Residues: CASSEVTHSNQPQHF.

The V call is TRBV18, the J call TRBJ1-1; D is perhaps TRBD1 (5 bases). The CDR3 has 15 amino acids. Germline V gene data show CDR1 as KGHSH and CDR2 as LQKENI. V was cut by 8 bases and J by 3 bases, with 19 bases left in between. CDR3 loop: CASLTSGGEDTEAFF. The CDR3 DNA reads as TGTGCCAGCCTCACATCGGGGGGGGAGGACACTGAAGCTTTCTTT.

The CDR3 sequence: CASSPRQGAPGELFF. CDR3 nucleotides: TGTGCCAGCAGCCCGAGACAGGGGGCTCCCGGGGAGCTGTTTTTT. This chain joins TRBV9 and TRBJ2-2; 10 positions agree with TRBD1. Trimming cost V 4 bases and J 6 bases; bases outside gene matches: 6. The CDR3 extends over 15 amino acids. Germline loops: CDR1 SGDLS, CDR2 YYNGEE.

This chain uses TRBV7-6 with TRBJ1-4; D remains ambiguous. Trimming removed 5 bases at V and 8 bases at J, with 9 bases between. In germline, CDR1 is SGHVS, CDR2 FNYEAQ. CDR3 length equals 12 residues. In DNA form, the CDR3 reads TGTGCCAGCAGCGAGGACGGGGAAAAACTGTTTTTT. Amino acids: CASSEDGEKLFF.

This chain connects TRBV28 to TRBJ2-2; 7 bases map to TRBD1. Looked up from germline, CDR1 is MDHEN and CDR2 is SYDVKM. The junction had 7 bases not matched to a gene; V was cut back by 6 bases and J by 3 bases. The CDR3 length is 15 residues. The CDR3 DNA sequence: TGTGCCAGCAGACTGCGACAGGGAGACACCGGGGAGCTGTTTTTT. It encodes CASRLRQGDTGELFF.

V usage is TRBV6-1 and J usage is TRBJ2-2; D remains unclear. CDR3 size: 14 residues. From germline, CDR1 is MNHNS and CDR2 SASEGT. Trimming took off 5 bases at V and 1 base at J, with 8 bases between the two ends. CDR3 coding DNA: TGTGCCAGCAGTCGTAACAGGAACACCGGGGAGCTGTTTTTT. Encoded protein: CASSRNRNTGELFF.

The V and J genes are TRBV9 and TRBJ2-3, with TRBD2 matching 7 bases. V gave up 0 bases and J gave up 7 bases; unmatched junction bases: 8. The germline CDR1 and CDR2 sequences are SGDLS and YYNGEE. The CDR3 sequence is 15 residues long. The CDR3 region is CASSVDAGELNTQYF. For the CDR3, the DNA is TGTGCCAGCAGCGTAGACGCGGGGGAGCTAAATACGCAGTATTTT. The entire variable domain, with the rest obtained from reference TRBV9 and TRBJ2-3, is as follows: DSGVTQTPKHLITATGQRVTLRCSPRSGDLSVYWYQQSLDQGLQFLIQYYNGEERAKGNILERFSAQQFPDLHSELNLSSLELGDSALYFCASSVDAGELNTQYFGPGTRLTVL.

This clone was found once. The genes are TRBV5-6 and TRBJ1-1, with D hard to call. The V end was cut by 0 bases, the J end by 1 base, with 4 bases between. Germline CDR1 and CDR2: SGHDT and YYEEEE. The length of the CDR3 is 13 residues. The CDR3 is CASSLDENTEAFF. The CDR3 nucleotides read TGTGCCAGCAGCTTGGACGAGAACACTGAAGCTTTCTTT.

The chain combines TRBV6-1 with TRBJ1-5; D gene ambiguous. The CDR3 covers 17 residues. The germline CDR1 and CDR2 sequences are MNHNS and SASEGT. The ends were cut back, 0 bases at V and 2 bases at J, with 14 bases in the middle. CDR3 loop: CASSEAKTSRGNQPQHF. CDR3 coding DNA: TGTGCCAGCAGTGAAGCCAAGACCTCTAGGGGCAATCAGCCCCAGCATTTT.

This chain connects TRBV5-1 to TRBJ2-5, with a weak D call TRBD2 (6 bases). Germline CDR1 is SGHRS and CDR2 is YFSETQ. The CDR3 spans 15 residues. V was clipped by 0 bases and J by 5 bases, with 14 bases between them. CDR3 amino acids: CASSLAEGRGETQYF. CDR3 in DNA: TGCGCCAGCAGCTTGGCGGAGGGGCGAGGGGAGACCCAGTACTTC. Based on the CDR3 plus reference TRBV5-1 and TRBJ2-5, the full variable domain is KAGVTQTPRYLIKTRGQQVTLSCSPISGHRSVSWYQQTPGQGLQFLFEYFSETQRNKGNFPGRFSGRQFSNSRSEMNVSTLELGDSALYLCASSLAEGRGETQYFGPGTRLLVL.

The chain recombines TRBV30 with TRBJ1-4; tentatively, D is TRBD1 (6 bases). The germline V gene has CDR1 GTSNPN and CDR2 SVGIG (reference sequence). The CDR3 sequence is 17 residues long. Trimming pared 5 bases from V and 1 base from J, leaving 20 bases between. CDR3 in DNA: TGTGCCTGGTCTCACGGGGGGGCCCCCGGAACTAATGAAAAACTGTTTTTT. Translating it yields CAWSHGGAPGTNEKLFF. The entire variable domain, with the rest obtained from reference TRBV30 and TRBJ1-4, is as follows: SQTIHQWPATLVQPVGSPLSLECTVEGTSNPNLYWYRQAAGRGLQLLFYSVGIGQISSEVPQNLSASRPQDRQFILSSKKLLLSDSGFYLCAWSHGGAPGTNEKLFFGSGTQLSVL.

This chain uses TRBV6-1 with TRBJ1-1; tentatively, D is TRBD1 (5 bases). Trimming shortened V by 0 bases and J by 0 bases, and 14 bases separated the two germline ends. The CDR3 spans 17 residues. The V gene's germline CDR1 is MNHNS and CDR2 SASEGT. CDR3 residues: CASSEARRGLMNTEAFF. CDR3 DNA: TGTGCCAGCAGTGAAGCCAGGCGGGGACTCATGAACACTGAAGCTTTCTTT.

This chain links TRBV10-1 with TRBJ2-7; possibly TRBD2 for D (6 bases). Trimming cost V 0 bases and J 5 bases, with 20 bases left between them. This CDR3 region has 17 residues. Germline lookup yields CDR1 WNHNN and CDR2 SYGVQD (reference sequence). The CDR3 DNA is TGCGCCAGCAGTGAGTCGAGAGGGGAACGGGAGCCAGACGAGCAGTACTTC. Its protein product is CASSESRGEREPDEQYF.